This T cell receptor (beta chain) originates from a study of human T cells and chemical hapten exposure. As for time point: patch test 2, 6 weeks after DPC sensitization. The treatment denotes: therapeutic diphenylcyclopropenone sensitization with weekly scalp DPC. Whole blood that had not been fractionated was the source of extracted total RNA. Each CDR3 protein gets one entry after TCRdb re-called the RACE reads with MiXCR. The repertoire consists of around 42,000 distinct CDR3 sequences, with 9.6% occurring once and the leading ten covering more than 13%. This clonotype was observed many times. This specimen was whole blood, taken in connection with sensitization to the hapten diphenylcyclopropenone (DPC). The receptor comes from a woman under 40 with alopecia areata. Some clones in this sample may be carry-over from other donors' samples.

This chain's CDR3 is CASRPLGNVDTQYF. In DNA, the CDR3 is TGTGCCAGCAGGCCGCTAGGGAATGTAGATACGCAGTATTTT. The chain has TRBV7-6 and TRBJ2-3, with D uncertain. The germline V gene encodes CDR1 SGHVS and CDR2 FNYEAQ. The CDR3 runs to 14 residues. Trimming took off 6 bases at V and 5 bases at J, with 15 bases between the two ends.